This T cell receptor beta chain derives from a study of cytomegalovirus exposure and HLA in healthy donors. Healthy bone marrow donors formed the donor group. 13 Jbeta primers and 60 Vbeta primers were used for the PCR. Libraries were prepared by immunoSEQ multiplex PCR; TCRdb keeps only in-frame clonotypes and omits some of them. Of approximately 290,000 clones listed, about 80% are singletons. Germline V gene sequence: CDR1 MDHEN, CDR2 SYDVKM. The CDR3 consists of 13 residues. The V and J ends lost 2 bases and 11 bases, in that order; junction bases with no gene match: 8. The specimen sequenced was PBMCs. The rearrangement uses TRBV28 and TRBJ1-1, with 7 bases fitting TRBD1. This clonotype was obtained from a girl aged 2-15 years in good health and CMV-seronegative. CDR3 amino acids: CASSLADRAGAFF. The CDR3 DNA is TGTGCCAGCAGTTTAGCCGACAGGGCTGGGGCTTTCTTT.